Below, one TCR beta chain is given with its context. This clone was seen only a few times. Its specific antigen is unknown. No base quality values were provided; no much bigger clone lies one nucleotide off. Enrolling through a virtual design, the prospective study's participants ranged in age from roughly 18 to 90 years and lived across 24 United States geographic areas. In the prospective study, cohorts were assigned on the basis of participant-reported clinical history obtained from a screening survey and a study questionnaire. Mobile phlebotomists in the prospective study collected whole blood, serum and a nasopharyngeal or oropharyngeal swab from every participant. Participants in the prospective study had the option to provide additional blood draws and questionnaires over a roughly 2-month period. Before DNA extraction, prospective study blood samples were shipped either frozen or at room temperature.

The immunoSEQ Assay, a bias-controlled multiplex PCR, was used to amplify TCRbeta CDR3 regions from genomic DNA. On the study's bioinformatics: Nucleated cell counts per sample were estimated from amplification of reference gene primers within the assay. To quantify the absolute abundance of each unique TCRbeta CDR3 rearrangement, sequence reads were collapsed and filtered. For each sample, productive Simpson clonality was calculated as the square root of Simpson's diversity index over productive rearrangements. The table was pulled from immuneACCESS by TCRdb, which kept in-frame rearrangements only. Such tables lose some clones; where checked, under half of the loss comes from unresolved V genes, and the rest has no known cause. V and J calls and clone size are those listed in that table; D and trimming were worked out from the DNA. The sample table holds under 150,000 clones, of which 88% were seen once. The ten largest clones capture approximately 1.3% of the sample.

The record originates from a study of blood T cell repertoires in COVID-19 (TCRdb year 2020). Turning to the overall study: Samples from collaborators originated in the United States, Italy and Spain and spanned both the acute and convalescent phases of COVID-19. The material from the prospective study consisted of cDNA or gDNA derived from T cells, B-cell-depleted T cells, or PBMCs. A freely available public database, intended as a resource for researchers studying the immune response to SARS-CoV-2, is where the repertoires were released. Nearly every sample came with metadata listing a de-identified subject ID, COVID-19 status, age in years and sex. Samples came from the ongoing ImmuneRACE study (first 160 participants) plus 1,254 subjects from 6 global collaborators. Where available, HLA class I and class II types were obtained from metadata supplied by the sample provider rather than from assay-based typing. The dataset comprised deeply sampled blood TCRbeta repertoires from subjects exposed to, actively infected with, or recovered from COVID-19.

Findings and caveats that apply to the study as a whole: How much clinical and demographic metadata was included differed by source and by participant, and the metadata was provided uncurated.

Input material: PBMCs or T cells enriched from blood (not recorded which). The sequence came from a woman aged 25 to 39 with acute COVID-19.

The DNA sequence reads TGTGCCAGCCACCGACAGGGTGGGAGTTCCTACGAGCAGTACTTC. Its protein is CASHRQGGSSYEQYF. Recombination joined TRBV6-5 with TRBJ2-7; a stretch of 7 junction bases matches TRBD1. CDR1 is given as MNHEY and CDR2 as SVGAGI, both from the germline V gene. From cysteine to phenylalanine, the CDR3 is 15 amino acids long. Here the CDR3 DNA is all that survives: 45 bases in frame from base 1. Trimming takes 8 bases off V and 1 base off J; junction bases not matched to a gene: 11.